This T cell receptor (beta chain) was recovered during a study of cytomegalovirus exposure and HLA in healthy donors. Overall study context: Earlier, 110 million or so unique TCR beta sequences were recovered from about 200 million T cells by an analysis.

This clone appeared a few times. What it recognizes is unknown. Researchers ran the PCR with 60 Vbeta and 13 Jbeta primers. Some clones are missing from TCRdb's copy, which holds only in-frame ones; the method was immunoSEQ multiplex PCR. The sample holds roughly 120,000 clones, about 80% seen once. Overall study results and limits: TCR beta sequences reportedly predicted the HLA-A and HLA-B alleles of most subjects accurately. Later on, an analysis found that several of the most significant clusters appeared to be linked to common viral pathogens, which included parvovirus B19.

The donors comprised healthy bone marrow donors. This receptor was taken from a male donor in good health and CMV-seronegative. The sample was PBMCs.

The CDR3, as DNA: TGTGCCAGCAGCTTAGAAGGAGTGGGTATTCAGCCCCAGCATTTT. Translation: CASSLEGVGIQPQHF. J is TRBJ1-5 and V is TRBV7-2; D uncertain. CDR1 and CDR2 from the germline V gene are SGHTA and FQGNSA. Trimming pared 1 base from V and 6 bases from J, leaving 13 bases between. This CDR3 contains 15 residues.